The sequence of this TCR beta chain was determined in a study of response to subunit inactivated influenza vaccine. TCRdb re-derived calls from the RT-PCR reads in MiXCR, one entry per CDR3 protein. The table records more than 500,000 distinct CDR3 sequences, over 9% of them present only once. V was cut by 2 bases and J by 8 bases, with 13 bases left in between. This CDR3 is built from 14 residues. The V gene's germline CDR1 is SGHNT and CDR2 YENEEA. This sample was shared with a second study, whose subject was T cells expressing NK-cell markers. That source notes: 5'RACE template switching built TCR beta cDNA with unique molecular identifiers. Underlying the TCR beta repertoires were sorted CD3+CD56+NKG2C+, CD3+CD56+NKG2C- and CD3+CD56-NKG2C+ T cells. An anti-gamma-delta TCR antibody was added in several experiments. It restricted sorting to alpha-beta TCR-expressing T cells. One observes that, in a handful of donors, these clonotypes were also the leading ones within the CD3+CD56-NKG2C+ fraction.

The chain joins TRBV11-3 to TRBJ2-1; D is perhaps TRBD1 (7 bases). This receptor was identified in a man aged 45-65 years who received an inactivated influenza vaccine. The sample consisted of PBMCs from blood, taken on the day of vaccination. Here the CDR3 reads CASSLRGTAYEQFF. As DNA, the CDR3 is TGTGCCAGCAGCTTACGGGGGACAGCCTATGAGCAGTTCTTC.